This T cell receptor beta chain was captured in a study of post-analysis software for immune sequencing data. Whole-study context: Both relapsing-remitting and secondary progressive multiple sclerosis featured among the disease courses, as did progressive-relapsing multiple sclerosis.

Study conclusions and caveats: Compared against controls, patients with multiple sclerosis displayed significantly lower normalized Chao1 diversity. Four or five TRBV segments (TRBV5-6, TRBV5-1 and TRBV20-1 among them) occurred more frequently in patients than in controls. Under F measure analysis, samples from one preparation batch co-clustered strongly.

In regard to this clonotype: The antigen is unknown.

Researchers reported that TCR beta cDNA libraries carried unique molecular identifiers. T cells numbering roughly 1 to 10 million yielded roughly 0.5 million cDNA molecules. TCRdb reprocessed the PCR reads with MiXCR, giving one entry per CDR3 protein. This sample has hundreds of thousands of distinct CDR3 sequences, with 25% to 30% found just once. CDR3 size: 14 residues. Germline assignment: CDR1 SGHTA and CDR2 FQGNSA. V was pared by 8 bases and J by 2 bases, with 15 bases between. The sequence was obtained from a girl under 18 with multiple sclerosis. V and J are TRBV7-2 and TRBJ2-5, with a possible D match to TRBD1 (6 bases). Source material: blood. The DNA of the CDR3 is TGTGCCAGCGGCACCCGGACAGCACAAGAGACCCAGTACTTC. Protein product: CASGTRTAQETQYF.